Listed below are T cell receptor beta chains from one sample, sequenced in a study of shared T cell receptors in the human thymus. Assay used: immunoSEQ multiplex PCR; TCRdb lists only in-frame clones, some missing. The sample contains some 700,000 clones, 88% of which appear only once. This sample was shared with a second study, whose subject was human thymus T cells.

Material for sequencing was thymocytes. The origin of the receptors is a boy in the first two years of life with a congenital heart defect. Each CDR3 is given with its conserved first and last residue. The D gene is left open where the match is weak. Part of the rows lack a size; the others show once, few, many or a class for expanded clones.

V gene: TRBV5-4; D gene: NA; J gene: TRBJ1-1; clone size: NA; CDR3 DNA: TGTGCCAGCAGCCAGGGTATAGCCGCTGAAGCTTTCTTT; CDR3 protein: CASSQGIAAEAFF
V gene: TRBV4-3; D gene: NA; J gene: TRBJ2-5; clone size: NA; CDR3 DNA: TGCGCCAGCAGCGCAGGGTTGCAAGAGACCCAGTACTTC; CDR3 protein: CASSAGLQETQYF
V gene: TRBV5-6; D gene: NA; J gene: TRBJ1-1; clone size: NA; CDR3 DNA: TGTGCCAGCAGCGATAGCAGCCCGAACACTGAAGCTTTCTTT; CDR3 protein: CASSDSSPNTEAFF
V gene: TRBV23-1; D gene: TRBD1; J gene: TRBJ2-2; clone size: NA; CDR3 DNA: TGCGCCAGCAGTCAATCTAGTGCTGGACAGGGAGTCAACACCGGGGAGCTGTTTTTT; CDR3 protein: CASSQSSAGQGVNTGELFF
V gene: TRBV6-5; D gene: NA; J gene: TRBJ2-1; clone size: NA; CDR3 DNA: TGTGCCAGCAGCCCGGGGACTGGTTACAATGAGCAGTTCTTC; CDR3 protein: CASSPGTGYNEQFF
V gene: TRBV11-2; D gene: TRBD2; J gene: TRBJ2-1; clone size: once; CDR3 DNA: TGTGCCAGCAGCTTACGCCCGGGACTAGCTAGCAATGAGCAGTTCTTC; CDR3 protein: CASSLRPGLASNEQFF
V gene: TRBV30; D gene: NA; J gene: TRBJ2-3; clone size: NA; CDR3 DNA: TGTGCCTGGAGTTCCCATAAGGGAGGCTACGCAGATACGCAGTATTTT; CDR3 protein: CAWSSHKGGYADTQYF
V gene: TRBV30; D gene: NA; J gene: TRBJ1-5; clone size: NA; CDR3 DNA: TGTGCCTGGAGTGCCCCCCCGGCAGGCCACAATCAGCCCCAGCATTTT; CDR3 protein: CAWSAPPAGHNQPQHF
V gene: TRBV23-1; D gene: NA; J gene: TRBJ1-5; clone size: NA; CDR3 DNA: TGCGCCAGCAGTCAAGATGGTCAAGGGGGTGGTAATAGCAATCAGCCCCAGCATTTT; CDR3 protein: CASSQDGQGGGNSNQPQHF
V gene: TRBV27; D gene: NA; J gene: TRBJ1-4; clone size: NA; CDR3 DNA: TGTGCCAGCCAGAGGCGGGGGGCAACTAATGAAAAACTGTTTTTT; CDR3 protein: CASQRRGATNEKLFF
V gene: TRBV25-1; D gene: NA; J gene: TRBJ1-1; clone size: NA; CDR3 DNA: TGTGCCAGCAGTGAATCGGCAGGTCAGAACACTGAAGCTTTCTTT; CDR3 protein: CASSESAGQNTEAFF
V gene: TRBV19; D gene: TRBD2; J gene: TRBJ2-5; clone size: NA; CDR3 DNA: TGTGCCAGTAGTCCGGGGACTAGCGGGAGTTCGGTGGAGACCCAGTACTTC; CDR3 protein: CASSPGTSGSSVETQYF
V gene: TRBV15; D gene: TRBD1; J gene: TRBJ2-1; clone size: NA; CDR3 DNA: TGTGCCACCAGCCCCCAAGAGACAGGGCAAAGGAATGAGCAGTTCTTC; CDR3 protein: CATSPQETGQRNEQFF
V gene: TRBV7-2; D gene: TRBD2; J gene: TRBJ2-7; clone size: NA; CDR3 DNA: TGTGCCAGCAGCGCCCAACTAGCGGGGACTGCCGAGCAGTACTTC; CDR3 protein: CASSAQLAGTAEQYF
V gene: TRBV6-1; D gene: NA; J gene: TRBJ1-1; clone size: NA; CDR3 DNA: TGTGCCAGCAGCAAGCGCCCAACCAGCACTGAAGCTTTCTTT; CDR3 protein: CASSKRPTSTEAFF
V gene: TRBV7-9; D gene: NA; J gene: TRBJ2-1; clone size: NA; CDR3 DNA: TGTGCCAGCAGCTTCGGAGCGGGTCCCTACAATGAGCAGTTCTTC; CDR3 protein: CASSFGAGPYNEQFF